Below, 10 T cell receptor beta chains from the same sample are listed, as sequenced in a study of chemoradiotherapy in HPV16-positive cancers. Only in-frame clones appear in the TCRdb table, and some are missing; sequencing was by immunoSEQ multiplex PCR. The data show about 23,000 clones, approximately 90% seen once. Sequenced here: blood, sampled from a patient who underwent chemoradiotherapy. The receptors were gathered from a human donor with HPV-associated anogenital cancer.

The chain carries TRBV7-2 and TRBJ2-2; 8 nucleotides align to TRBD2. CDR1 and CDR2 (germline): SGHTA, FQGNSA. CDR3 length: 15 residues. The junction had 5 bases not matched to a gene; V was cut back by 4 bases and J by 4 bases. The chain's CDR3 is CASSSVAGSTGELFF. As DNA, the CDR3 is TGTGCCAGCAGCTCCGTAGCGGGGAGCACCGGGGAGCTGTTTTTT.

V and J are TRBV30 and TRBJ1-1; D uncertain. This CDR3 region has 14 residues. Trimming shortened V by 0 bases and J by 4 bases, and 12 bases separated the two germline ends. From germline, CDR1 is GTSNPN and CDR2 SVGIG (reference sequence). The CDR3 sequence is CAWSVNSLSTEAFF. The CDR3 DNA sequence: TGTGCCTGGAGTGTAAACAGTTTATCCACTGAAGCTTTCTTT.

The chain uses TRBV7-3 and TRBJ2-1; 8 bases agree with TRBD1. The germline gives CDR1 SGHTA, CDR2 FQGTGA. The CDR3 has 11 residues. J gave up 15 bases and V 4 bases, and 5 bases lay outside the gene matches. CDR3 sequence reads: CASSSDRVVFF. As DNA, the CDR3 is TGTGCCAGCAGCTCGGACAGGGTAGTGTTCTTC. Together with reference TRBV7-3 and TRBJ2-1, the CDR3 gives the full variable domain: GAGVSQTPSNKVTEKGKYVELRCDPISGHTALYWYRQSLGQGPEFLIYFQGTGAADDSGLPNDRFFAVRPEGSVSTLKIQRTERGDSAVYLCASSSDRVVFFGPGTRLTVL.

The chain joins TRBV7-9 to TRBJ2-3; D remains unclear. V dropped 5 bases and J dropped 3 bases, with 15 bases sitting between them. This CDR3 comprises 15 residues. Germline V gene lookup returns CDR1 SEHNR and CDR2 FQNEAQ (reference sequence). The CDR3 sequence: CASSPDGYRTDTQYF. CDR3 nucleotides: TGTGCCAGCAGCCCTGATGGATATCGAACAGATACGCAGTATTTT.

The rearrangement joins TRBV7-8 to TRBJ2-7; TRBD1 might be the D (6 bases). CDR3 length: 14 residues. V was cut by 0 bases and J by 2 bases, with 8 bases left in between. Germline assignment: CDR1 SGHVS and CDR2 FQNEAQ. The CDR3 protein is CASSLAAGAYEQYF. The CDR3 nucleotides are TGTGCCAGCAGCTTAGCTGCAGGGGCCTACGAGCAGTACTTC.

The V gene is TRBV18, the J gene TRBJ2-2; no reliable D call. The germline V and J ends were trimmed by 3 bases and 2 bases, with 10 bases remaining between them. Germline V lookup: CDR1 KGHSH, CDR2 LQKENI. The CDR3 has 15 residues. The CDR3 DNA reads as TGTGCCAGCTCACCTTCGGACGGTAACACCGGGGAGCTGTTTTTT. Amino acid sequence: CASSPSDGNTGELFF.

Concerning this clone itself: Different DNA sequences within this sample yield the same CDR3. V and J are TRBV5-4 and TRBJ2-3; D remains unclear. The CDR3 is 12 amino acids. Germline V gives CDR1 SGHNT, CDR2 YYREEE (reference sequence). V was cut by 1 base and J by 0 bases, with 0 bases left in between. The CDR3 region is CASSLSTDTQYF. In nucleotides, the CDR3 is TGTGCCAGCAGCTTGAGCACAGATACGCAGTATTTT.

J is TRBJ1-1 and V is TRBV27, with D maybe TRBD1 (5 bases). V was pared by 3 bases and J by 0 bases, with 14 bases between. This CDR3 is built from 16 residues. From germline, CDR1 is MNHEY and CDR2 SMNVEV (reference sequence). The CDR3 here is CASSLERRGMNTEAFF. The CDR3 region has the DNA TGTGCCAGCAGTTTGGAACGTAGGGGTATGAACACTGAAGCTTTCTTT.

V and J are TRBV19 and TRBJ1-1; D not resolved. The germline V gene encodes CDR1 LNHDA and CDR2 SQIVND (reference sequence). V lost 3 bases and J lost 5, with 10 bases in between. This CDR3 is 13 amino acids long. The CDR3 loop reads CASSIGGLTEAFF. DNA for the CDR3: TGTGCCAGTAGTATTGGAGGGTTAACTGAAGCTTTCTTT. The whole variable domain, filled in from reference TRBV19 and TRBJ1-1, reads DGGITQSPKYLFRKEGQNVTLSCEQNLNHDAMYWYRQDPGQGLRLIYYSQIVNDFQKGDIAEGYSVSREKKESFPLTVTSAQKNPTAFYLCASSIGGLTEAFFGQGTRLTVV.

The chain carries TRBV6-1 and TRBJ2-3, with D hard to call. The CDR3 length is 16 residues. Germline V gives CDR1 MNHNS, CDR2 SASEGT. V was shortened by 2 bases and J by 2 bases, with 14 bases between the two germline ends. The CDR3 DNA reads as TGTGCCAGCAGTGAAATGACTTCAAGCAACACAGATACGCAGTATTTT. Protein sequence: CASSEMTSSNTDTQYF.